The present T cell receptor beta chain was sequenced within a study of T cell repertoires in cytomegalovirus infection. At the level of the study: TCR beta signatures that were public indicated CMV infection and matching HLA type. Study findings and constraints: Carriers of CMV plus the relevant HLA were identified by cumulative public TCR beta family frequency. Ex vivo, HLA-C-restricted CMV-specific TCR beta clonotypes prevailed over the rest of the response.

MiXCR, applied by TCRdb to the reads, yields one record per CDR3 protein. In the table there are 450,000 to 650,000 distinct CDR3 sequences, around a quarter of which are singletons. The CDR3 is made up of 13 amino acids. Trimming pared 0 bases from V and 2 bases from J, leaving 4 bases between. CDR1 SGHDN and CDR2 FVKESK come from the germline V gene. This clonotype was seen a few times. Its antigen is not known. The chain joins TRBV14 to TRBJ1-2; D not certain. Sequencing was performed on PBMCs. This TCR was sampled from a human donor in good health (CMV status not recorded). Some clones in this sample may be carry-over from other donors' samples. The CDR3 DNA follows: TGTGCCAGCAGCCAAGATCTGAACTATGGCTACACCTTC. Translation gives CASSQDLNYGYTF.